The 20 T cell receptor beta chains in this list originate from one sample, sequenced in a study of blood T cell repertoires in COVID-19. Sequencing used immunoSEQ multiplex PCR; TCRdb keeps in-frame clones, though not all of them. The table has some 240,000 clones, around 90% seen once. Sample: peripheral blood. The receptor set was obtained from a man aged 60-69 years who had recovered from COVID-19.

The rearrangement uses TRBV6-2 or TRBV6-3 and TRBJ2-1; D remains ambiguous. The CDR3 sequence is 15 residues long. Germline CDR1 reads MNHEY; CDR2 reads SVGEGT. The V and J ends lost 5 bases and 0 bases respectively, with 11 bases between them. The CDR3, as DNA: TGTGCCAGCAGTCCGCTAAAAACCTCCTACAATGAGCAGTTCTTC. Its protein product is CASSPLKTSYNEQFF.

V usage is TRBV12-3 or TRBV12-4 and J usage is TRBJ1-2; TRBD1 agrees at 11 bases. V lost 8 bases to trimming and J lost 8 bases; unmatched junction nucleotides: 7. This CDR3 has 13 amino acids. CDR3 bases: TGTGCCAGCGGGAAGGACAGGGGGCAAGGCTACACCTTC. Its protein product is CASGKDRGQGYTF.

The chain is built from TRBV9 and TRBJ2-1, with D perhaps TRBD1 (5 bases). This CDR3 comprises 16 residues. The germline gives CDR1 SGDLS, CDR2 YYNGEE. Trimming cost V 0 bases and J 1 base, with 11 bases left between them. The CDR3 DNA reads TGTGCCAGCAGCGTAGGGGGCAGGGATTCCTACAATGAGCAGTTCTTC. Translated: CASSVGGRDSYNEQFF.

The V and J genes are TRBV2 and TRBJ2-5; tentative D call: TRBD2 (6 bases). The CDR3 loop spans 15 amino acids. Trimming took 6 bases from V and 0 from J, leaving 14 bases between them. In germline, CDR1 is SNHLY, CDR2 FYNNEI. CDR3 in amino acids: CASSHVGGNQETQYF. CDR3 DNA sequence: TGTGCCAGCAGCCACGTGGGCGGGAACCAAGAGACCCAGTACTTC.

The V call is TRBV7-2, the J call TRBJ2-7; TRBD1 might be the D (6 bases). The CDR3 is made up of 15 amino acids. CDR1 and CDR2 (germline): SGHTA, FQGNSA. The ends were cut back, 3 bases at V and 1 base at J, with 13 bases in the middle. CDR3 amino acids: CASSFYLQGSYEQYF. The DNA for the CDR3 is TGTGCCAGCAGCTTCTATTTACAGGGTTCCTACGAGCAGTACTTC.

The CDR3 bases are TGTGCCACCAGCAGAGATAGTCAGGGGGCGGGCGCGGGAGTCCAGTTCTTC. Translation gives CATSRDSQGAGAGVQFF. The V call is TRBV15, the J call TRBJ2-1, with D possibly TRBD1 on 8 matching bases. V lost 0 bases, J lost 13 bases, and 25 bases lay in between. The CDR3 consists of 17 residues. Germline V gene sequence: CDR1 LNHNV, CDR2 YYDKDF (reference sequence).

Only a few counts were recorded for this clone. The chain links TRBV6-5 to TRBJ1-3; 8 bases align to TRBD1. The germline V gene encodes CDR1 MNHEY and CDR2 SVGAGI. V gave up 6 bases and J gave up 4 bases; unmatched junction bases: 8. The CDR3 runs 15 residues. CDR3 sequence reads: CASRRQGLEGNTIYF. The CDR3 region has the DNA TGTGCCAGCAGAAGACAGGGGCTGGAGGGAAACACCATATATTTT.

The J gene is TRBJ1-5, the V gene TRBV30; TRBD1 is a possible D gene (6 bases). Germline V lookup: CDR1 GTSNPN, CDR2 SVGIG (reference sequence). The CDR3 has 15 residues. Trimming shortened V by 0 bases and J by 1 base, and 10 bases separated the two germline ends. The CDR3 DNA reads TGTGCCTGGAGTGTAGGGGGAGTAAGCAATCAGCCCCAGCATTTT. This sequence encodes CAWSVGGVSNQPQHF. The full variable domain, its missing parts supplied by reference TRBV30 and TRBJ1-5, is SQTIHQWPATLVQPVGSPLSLECTVEGTSNPNLYWYRQAAGRGLQLLFYSVGIGQISSEVPQNLSASRPQDRQFILSSKKLLLSDSGFYLCAWSVGGVSNQPQHFGDGTRLSIL.

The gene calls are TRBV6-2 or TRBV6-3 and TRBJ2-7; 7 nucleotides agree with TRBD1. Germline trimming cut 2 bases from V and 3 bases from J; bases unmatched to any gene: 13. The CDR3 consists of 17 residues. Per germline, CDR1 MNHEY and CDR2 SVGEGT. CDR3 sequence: CASSYPSTGVTHYEQYF. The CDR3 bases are TGTGCCAGCAGTTACCCGTCTACAGGGGTGACCCACTACGAGCAGTACTTC.

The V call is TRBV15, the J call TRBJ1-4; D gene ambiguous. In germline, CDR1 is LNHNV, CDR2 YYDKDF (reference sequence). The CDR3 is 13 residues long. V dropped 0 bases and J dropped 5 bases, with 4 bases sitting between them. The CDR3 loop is CATSRDSNEKLFF. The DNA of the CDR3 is TGTGCCACCAGCAGAGATTCGAATGAAAAACTGTTTTTT.

The DNA of the CDR3 is TGCGCCAGCAGCTTGGGCGATATGCGGGGCGGGAGAGGTTCACCCCTCCACTTT. Encoded protein: CASSLGDMRGGRGSPLHF. The J gene is TRBJ1-6, the V gene TRBV5-1, with D possibly TRBD1 on 5 matching bases. CDR1 SGHRS and CDR2 YFSETQ come from the germline V gene. The CDR3 consists of 18 residues. V was trimmed by 0 bases and J by 9 bases, leaving 22 bases between them.

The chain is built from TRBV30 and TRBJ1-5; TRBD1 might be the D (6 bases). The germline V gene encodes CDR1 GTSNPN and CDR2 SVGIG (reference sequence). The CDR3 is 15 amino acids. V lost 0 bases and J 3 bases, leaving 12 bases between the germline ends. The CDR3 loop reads CAWSVGGAYNQPQHF. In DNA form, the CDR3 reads TGTGCCTGGAGTGTAGGGGGAGCCTACAATCAGCCCCAGCATTTT.

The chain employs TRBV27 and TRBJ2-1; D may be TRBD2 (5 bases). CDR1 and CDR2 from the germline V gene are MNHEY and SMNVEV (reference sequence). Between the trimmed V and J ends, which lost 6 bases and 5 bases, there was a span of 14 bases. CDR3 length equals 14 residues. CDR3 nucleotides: TGTGCCAGCAGCCGTAGCACGGGGAACAATGAGCAGTTCTTC. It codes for CASSRSTGNNEQFF.

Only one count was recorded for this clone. CDR3: CASSHGDRVYEQYF. The CDR3 DNA is TGTGCCAGCAGCCACGGGGACAGGGTATACGAGCAGTACTTC. The chain recombines TRBV3-1 (or the pseudogene TRBV3-2) with TRBJ2-7, with 9 nucleotides matching TRBD1. This CDR3 has 14 amino acids. Trimming cost V 3 bases and J 4 bases; bases outside gene matches: 4. Germline CDR1 is LGHDT and CDR2 is YNNKEL (reference sequence).

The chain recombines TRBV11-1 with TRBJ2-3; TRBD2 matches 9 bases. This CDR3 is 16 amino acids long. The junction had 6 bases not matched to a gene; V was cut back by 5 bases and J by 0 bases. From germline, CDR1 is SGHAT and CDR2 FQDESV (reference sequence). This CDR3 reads CASSPRLAVSTDTQYF. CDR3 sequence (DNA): TGTGCCAGCAGCCCCAGACTAGCGGTGAGCACAGATACGCAGTATTTT.

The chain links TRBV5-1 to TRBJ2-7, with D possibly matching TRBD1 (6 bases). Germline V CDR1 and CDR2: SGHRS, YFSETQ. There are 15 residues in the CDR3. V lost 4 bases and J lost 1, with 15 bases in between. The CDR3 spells CASSRVTGPSYEQYF. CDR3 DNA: TGCGCCAGCAGCCGCGTGACAGGCCCATCCTACGAGCAGTACTTC.

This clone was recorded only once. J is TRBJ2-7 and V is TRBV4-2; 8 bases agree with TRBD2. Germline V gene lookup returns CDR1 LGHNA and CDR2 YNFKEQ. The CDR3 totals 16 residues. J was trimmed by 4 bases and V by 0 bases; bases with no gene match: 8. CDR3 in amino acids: CASSQEGAAGGYEQYF. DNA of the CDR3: TGTGCCAGCAGCCAAGAAGGCGCGGCGGGGGGTTACGAGCAGTACTTC.

The CDR3 sequence is CASSPSGGALTYEQYF. The CDR3 bases are TGTGCCAGCAGCCCTAGCGGGGGGGCCTTAACCTACGAGCAGTACTTC. This chain links TRBV5-4 with TRBJ2-7, with 12 bases fitting TRBD2. The junction had 7 bases not matched to a gene; V was cut back by 4 bases and J by 2 bases. Germline V gives CDR1 SGHNT, CDR2 YYREEE (reference sequence). The CDR3 is made up of 16 amino acids.

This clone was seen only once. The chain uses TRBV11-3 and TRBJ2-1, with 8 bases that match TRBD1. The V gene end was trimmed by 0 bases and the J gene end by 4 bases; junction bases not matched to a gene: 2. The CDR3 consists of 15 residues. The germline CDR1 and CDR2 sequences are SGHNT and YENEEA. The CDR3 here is CASSLDRGRYNEQFF. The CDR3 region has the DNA TGTGCCAGCAGCTTAGACAGGGGGCGGTACAATGAGCAGTTCTTC.

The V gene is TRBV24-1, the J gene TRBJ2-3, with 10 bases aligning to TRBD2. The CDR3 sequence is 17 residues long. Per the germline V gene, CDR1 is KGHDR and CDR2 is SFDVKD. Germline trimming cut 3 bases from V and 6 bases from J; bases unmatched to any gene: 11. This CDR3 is CATSDPLSGRSPDTQYF. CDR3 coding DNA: TGTGCCACCAGTGATCCCCTTAGCGGGAGGAGTCCGGATACGCAGTATTTT.